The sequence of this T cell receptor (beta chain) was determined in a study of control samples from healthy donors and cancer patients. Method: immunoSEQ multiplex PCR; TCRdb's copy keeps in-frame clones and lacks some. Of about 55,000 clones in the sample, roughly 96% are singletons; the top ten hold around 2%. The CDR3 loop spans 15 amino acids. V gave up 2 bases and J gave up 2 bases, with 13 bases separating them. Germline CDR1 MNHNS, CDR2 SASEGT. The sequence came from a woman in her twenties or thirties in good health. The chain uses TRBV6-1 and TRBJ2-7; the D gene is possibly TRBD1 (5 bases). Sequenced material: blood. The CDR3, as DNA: TGTGCCAGCAGTGAAAGGGGTAGACTTCCCTACGAGCAGTACTTC. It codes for CASSERGRLPYEQYF.